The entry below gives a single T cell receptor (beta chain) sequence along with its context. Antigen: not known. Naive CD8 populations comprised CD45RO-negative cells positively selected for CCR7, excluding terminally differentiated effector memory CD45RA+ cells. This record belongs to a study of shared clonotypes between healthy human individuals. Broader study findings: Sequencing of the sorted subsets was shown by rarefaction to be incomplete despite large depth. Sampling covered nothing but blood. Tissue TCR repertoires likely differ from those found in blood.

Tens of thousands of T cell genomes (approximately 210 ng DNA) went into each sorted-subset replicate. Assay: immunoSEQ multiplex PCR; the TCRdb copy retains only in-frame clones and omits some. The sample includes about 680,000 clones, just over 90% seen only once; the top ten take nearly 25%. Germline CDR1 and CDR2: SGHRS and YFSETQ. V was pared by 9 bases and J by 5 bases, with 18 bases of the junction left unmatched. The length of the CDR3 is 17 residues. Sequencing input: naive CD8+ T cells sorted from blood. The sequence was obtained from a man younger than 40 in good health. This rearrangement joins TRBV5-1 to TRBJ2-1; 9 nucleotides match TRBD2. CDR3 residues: CATSKLPSGRTHNEQFF. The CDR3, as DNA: TGCGCCACCTCTAAATTACCGAGCGGGAGGACCCACAATGAGCAGTTCTTC.